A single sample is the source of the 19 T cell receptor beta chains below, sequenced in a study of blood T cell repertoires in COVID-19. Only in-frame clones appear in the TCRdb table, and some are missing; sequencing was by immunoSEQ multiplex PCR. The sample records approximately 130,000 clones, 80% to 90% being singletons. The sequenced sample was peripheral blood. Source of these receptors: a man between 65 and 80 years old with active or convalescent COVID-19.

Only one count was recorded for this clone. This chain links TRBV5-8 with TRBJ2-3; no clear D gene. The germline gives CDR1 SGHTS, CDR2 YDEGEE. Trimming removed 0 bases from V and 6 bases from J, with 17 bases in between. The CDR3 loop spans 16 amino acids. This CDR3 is CASSLGRQLLGDTQYF. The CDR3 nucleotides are TGTGCCAGCAGCTTGGGGCGGCAACTACTTGGGGATACGCAGTATTTT.

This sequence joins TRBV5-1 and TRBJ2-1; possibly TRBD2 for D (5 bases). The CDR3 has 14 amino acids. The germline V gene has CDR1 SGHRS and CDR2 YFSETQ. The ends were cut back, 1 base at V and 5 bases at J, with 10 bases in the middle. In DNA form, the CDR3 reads TGCGCCAGCAGCTTGAGCGCAGCGGACAATGAGCAGTTCTTC. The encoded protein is CASSLSAADNEQFF.

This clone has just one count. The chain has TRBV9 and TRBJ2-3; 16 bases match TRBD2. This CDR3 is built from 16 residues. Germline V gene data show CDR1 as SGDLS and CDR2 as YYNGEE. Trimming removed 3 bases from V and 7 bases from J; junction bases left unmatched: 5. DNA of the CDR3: TGTGCCAGCAGCGCGGGACTAGCGGGAGGGCCCAATACGCAGTATTTT. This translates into CASSAGLAGGPNTQYF.

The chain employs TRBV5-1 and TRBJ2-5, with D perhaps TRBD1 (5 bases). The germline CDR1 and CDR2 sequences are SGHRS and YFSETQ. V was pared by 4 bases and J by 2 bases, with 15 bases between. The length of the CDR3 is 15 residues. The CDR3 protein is CASSKGEWTQETQYF. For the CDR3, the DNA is TGCGCCAGCAGCAAAGGGGAATGGACACAAGAGACCCAGTACTTC. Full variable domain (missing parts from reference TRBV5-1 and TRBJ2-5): KAGVTQTPRYLIKTRGQQVTLSCSPISGHRSVSWYQQTPGQGLQFLFEYFSETQRNKGNFPGRFSGRQFSNSRSEMNVSTLELGDSALYLCASSKGEWTQETQYFGPGTRLLVL.

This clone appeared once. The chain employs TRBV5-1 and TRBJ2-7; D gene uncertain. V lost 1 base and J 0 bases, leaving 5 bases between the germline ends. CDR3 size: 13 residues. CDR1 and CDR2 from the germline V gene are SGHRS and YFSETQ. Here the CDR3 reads CASSLSSSYEQYF. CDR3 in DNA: TGCGCCAGCAGCTTGTCGTCCTCCTACGAGCAGTACTTC.

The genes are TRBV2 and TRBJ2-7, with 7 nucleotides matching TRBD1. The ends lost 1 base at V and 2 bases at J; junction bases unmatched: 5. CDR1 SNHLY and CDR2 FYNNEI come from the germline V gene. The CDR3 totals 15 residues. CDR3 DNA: TGTGCCAGCAGTGAAGGTCTCCAGGGGGCCTACGAGCAGTACTTC. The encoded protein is CASSEGLQGAYEQYF.

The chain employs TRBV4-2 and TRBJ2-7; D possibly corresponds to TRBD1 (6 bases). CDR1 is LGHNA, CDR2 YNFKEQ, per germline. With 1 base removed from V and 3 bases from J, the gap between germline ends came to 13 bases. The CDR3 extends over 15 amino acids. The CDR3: CASSQASGQNYEQYF. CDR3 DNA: TGTGCCAGCAGCCAAGCGTCCGGACAGAACTACGAGCAGTACTTC.

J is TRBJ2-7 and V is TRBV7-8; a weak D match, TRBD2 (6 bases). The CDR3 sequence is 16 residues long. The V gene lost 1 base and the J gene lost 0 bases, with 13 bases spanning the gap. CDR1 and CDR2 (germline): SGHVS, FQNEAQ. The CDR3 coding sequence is TGTGCCAGCAGCTTAGGGATGGGGCGGGACTCCTACGAGCAGTACTTC. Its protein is CASSLGMGRDSYEQYF.

CDR3 in DNA: TGTGCCAGCAGCCCGAGTGCGGGCCACTCCTACGAGCAGTACTTC. Translation: CASSPSAGHSYEQYF. This rearrangement joins TRBV3-1 (or the pseudogene TRBV3-2) to TRBJ2-7, with D possibly being TRBD2 (5 bases). The CDR3 is made up of 15 amino acids. Trimming stripped 4 bases from V and 0 bases from J, with 13 bases between. CDR1 LGHDT and CDR2 YNNKEL come from the germline V gene (reference sequence).

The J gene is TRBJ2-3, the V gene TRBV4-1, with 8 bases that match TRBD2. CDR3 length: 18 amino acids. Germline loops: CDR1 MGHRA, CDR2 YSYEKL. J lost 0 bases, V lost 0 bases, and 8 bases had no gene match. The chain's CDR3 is CASSQDGRTSRSTDTQYF. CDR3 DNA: TGCGCCAGCAGCCAAGATGGCAGGACTAGCCGAAGCACAGATACGCAGTATTTT.

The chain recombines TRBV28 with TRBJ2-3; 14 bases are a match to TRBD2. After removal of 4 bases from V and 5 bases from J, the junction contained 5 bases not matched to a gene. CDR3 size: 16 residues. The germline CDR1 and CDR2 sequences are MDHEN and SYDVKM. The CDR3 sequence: CASSSGLAGVGDTQYF. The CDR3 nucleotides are TGTGCCAGCAGTTCGGGACTAGCGGGAGTAGGAGATACGCAGTATTTT.

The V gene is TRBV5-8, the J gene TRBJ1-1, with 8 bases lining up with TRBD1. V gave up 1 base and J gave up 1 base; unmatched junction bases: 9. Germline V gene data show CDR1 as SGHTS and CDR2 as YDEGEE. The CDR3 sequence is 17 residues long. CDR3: CASSLWTGSPENTEAFF. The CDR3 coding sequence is TGTGCCAGCAGCTTGTGGACAGGGAGTCCCGAGAACACTGAAGCTTTCTTT. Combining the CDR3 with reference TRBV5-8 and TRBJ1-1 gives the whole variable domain EAGVTQSPTHLIKTRGQQATLRCSPISGHTSVYWYQQALGLGLQFLLWYDEGEERNRGNFPPRFSGRQFPNYSSELNVNALELEDSALYLCASSLWTGSPENTEAFFGQGTRLTVV.

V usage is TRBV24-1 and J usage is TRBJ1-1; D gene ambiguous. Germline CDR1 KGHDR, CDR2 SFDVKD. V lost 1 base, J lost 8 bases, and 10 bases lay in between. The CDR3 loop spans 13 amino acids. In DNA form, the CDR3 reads TGTGCCACCAGTGATTTTAGTGGGAGCGAAGCTTTCTTT. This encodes CATSDFSGSEAFF.

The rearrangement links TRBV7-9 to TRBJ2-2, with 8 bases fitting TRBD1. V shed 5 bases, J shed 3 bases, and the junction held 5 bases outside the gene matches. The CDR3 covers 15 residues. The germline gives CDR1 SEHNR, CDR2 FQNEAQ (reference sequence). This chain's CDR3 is CASSLSGGYTGELFF. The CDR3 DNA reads TGTGCCAGCAGCCTTTCAGGGGGCTACACCGGGGAGCTGTTTTTT.

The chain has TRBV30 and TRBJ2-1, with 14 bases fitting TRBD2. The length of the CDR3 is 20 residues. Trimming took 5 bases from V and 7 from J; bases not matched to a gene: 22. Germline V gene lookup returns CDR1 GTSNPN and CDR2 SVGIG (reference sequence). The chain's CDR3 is CAWGIRGGLAGDGLSNEQFF. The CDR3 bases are TGTGCCTGGGGAATCCGAGGGGGACTAGCGGGAGACGGGCTCTCGAATGAGCAGTTCTTC.

CDR3 loop: CASSLSSNQPQHF. CDR3 coding DNA: TGTGCCAGCAGCTTATCAAGCAATCAGCCCCAGCATTTT. The chain carries TRBV7-8 and TRBJ1-5; no clear D gene. Germline assignment: CDR1 SGHVS and CDR2 FQNEAQ. V was trimmed by 2 bases and J by 1 base, leaving 3 bases between them. This CDR3 spans 13 amino acids.

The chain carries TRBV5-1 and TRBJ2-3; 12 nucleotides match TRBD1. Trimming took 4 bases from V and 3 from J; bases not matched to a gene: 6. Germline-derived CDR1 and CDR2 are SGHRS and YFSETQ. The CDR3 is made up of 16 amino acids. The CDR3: CASSKRDRGRTDTQYF. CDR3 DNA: TGCGCCAGCAGCAAACGGGACAGGGGGCGGACAGATACGCAGTATTTT.

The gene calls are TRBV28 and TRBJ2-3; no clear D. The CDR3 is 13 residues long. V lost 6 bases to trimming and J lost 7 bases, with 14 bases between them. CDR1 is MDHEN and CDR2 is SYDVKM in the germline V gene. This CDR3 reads CASSRYGEYTQYF. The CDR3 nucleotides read TGTGCCAGCAGCCGTTACGGAGAATATACGCAGTATTTT. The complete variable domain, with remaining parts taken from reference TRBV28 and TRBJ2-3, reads DVKVTQSSRYLVKRTGEKVFLECVQDMDHENMFWYRQDPGLGLRLIYFSYDVKMKEKGDIPEGYSVSREKKERFSLILESASTNQTSMYLCASSRYGEYTQYFGPGTRLTVL.

Here the CDR3 reads CSVTPLGRNTEAFF. The CDR3 nucleotides are TGCAGCGTTACCCCGCTAGGGAGGAACACTGAAGCTTTCTTT. The chain links TRBV29-1 to TRBJ1-1; D is undetermined. Trimming left V 5 bases short and J 1 base short, with 14 bases between. This CDR3 has 14 residues. Germline loops: CDR1 SQVTM, CDR2 ANQGSEA.